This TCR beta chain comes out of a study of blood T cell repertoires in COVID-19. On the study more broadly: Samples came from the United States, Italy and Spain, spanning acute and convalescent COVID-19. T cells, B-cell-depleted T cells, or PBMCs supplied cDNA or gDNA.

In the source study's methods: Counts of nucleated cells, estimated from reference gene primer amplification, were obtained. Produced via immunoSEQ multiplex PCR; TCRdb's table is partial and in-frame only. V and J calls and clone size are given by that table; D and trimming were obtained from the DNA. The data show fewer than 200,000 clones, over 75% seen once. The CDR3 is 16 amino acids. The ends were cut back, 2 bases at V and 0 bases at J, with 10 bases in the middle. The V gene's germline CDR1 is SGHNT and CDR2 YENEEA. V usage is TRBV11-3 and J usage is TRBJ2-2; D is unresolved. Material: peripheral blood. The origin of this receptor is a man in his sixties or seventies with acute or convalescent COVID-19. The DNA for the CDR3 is TGTGCCAGCAGCTTAAGTGAACTAACGAACACCGGGGAGCTGTTTTTT. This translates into CASSLSELTNTGELFF.